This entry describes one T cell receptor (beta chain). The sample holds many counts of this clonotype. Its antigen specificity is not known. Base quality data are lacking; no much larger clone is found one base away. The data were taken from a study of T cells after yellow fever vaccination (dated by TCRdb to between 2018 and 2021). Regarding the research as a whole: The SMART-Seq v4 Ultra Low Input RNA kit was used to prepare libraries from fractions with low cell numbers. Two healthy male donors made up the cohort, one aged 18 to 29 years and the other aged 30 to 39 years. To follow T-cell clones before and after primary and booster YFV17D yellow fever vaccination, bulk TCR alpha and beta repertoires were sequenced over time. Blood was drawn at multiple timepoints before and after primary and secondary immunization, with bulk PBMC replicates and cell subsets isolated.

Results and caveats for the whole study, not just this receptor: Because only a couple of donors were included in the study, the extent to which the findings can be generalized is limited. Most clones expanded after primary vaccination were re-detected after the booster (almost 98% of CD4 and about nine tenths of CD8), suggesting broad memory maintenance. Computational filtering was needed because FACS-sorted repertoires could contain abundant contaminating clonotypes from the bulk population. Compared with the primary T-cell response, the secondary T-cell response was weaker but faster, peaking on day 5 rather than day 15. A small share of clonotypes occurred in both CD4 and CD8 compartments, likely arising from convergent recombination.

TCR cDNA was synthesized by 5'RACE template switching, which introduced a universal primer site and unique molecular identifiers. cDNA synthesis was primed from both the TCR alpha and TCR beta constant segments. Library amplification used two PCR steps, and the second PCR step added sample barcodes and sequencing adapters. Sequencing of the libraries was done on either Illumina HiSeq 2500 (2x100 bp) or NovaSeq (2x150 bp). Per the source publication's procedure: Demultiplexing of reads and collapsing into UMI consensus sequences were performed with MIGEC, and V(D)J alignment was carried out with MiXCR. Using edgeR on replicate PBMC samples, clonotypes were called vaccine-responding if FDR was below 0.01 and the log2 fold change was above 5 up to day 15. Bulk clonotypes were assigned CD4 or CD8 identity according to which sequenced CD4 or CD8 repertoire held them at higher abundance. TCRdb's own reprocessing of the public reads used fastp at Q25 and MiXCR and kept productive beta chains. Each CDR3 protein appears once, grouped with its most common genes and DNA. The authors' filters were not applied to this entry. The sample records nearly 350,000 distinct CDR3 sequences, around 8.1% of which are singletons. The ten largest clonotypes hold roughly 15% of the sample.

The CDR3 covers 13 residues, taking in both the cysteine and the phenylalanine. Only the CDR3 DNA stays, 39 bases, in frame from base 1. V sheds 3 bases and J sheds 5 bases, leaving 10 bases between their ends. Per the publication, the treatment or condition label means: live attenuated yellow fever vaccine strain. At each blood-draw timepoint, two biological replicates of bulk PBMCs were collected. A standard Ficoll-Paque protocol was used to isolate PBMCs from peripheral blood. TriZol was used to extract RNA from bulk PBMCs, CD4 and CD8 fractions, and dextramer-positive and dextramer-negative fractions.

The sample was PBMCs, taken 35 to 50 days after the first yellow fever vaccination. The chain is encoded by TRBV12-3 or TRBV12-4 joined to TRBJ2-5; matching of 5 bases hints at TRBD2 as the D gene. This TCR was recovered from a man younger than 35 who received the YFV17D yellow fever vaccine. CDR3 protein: CASSFGGLETQYF. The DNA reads TGTGCCAGCAGTTTCGGCGGGTTGGAGACCCAGTACTTC.